The clone carrying this T cell receptor (beta chain) was recorded a few times. The antigen is not known. This entry comes from a study of T-cell memory formation after mild COVID-19. Whole-study results and caveats: In second-wave clones peaking day 37, SARS-CoV-2 specificity remained unconfirmed. Day 15 to 85 contracting clones showed balanced CD4/CD8; day 15 to 37 expanders favored CD4+.

The CDR3 runs to 13 residues. Germline CDR1 is SGHTA and CDR2 is FQGNSA. Trimming pared 2 bases from V and 4 bases from J, leaving 6 bases between. Via MiXCR, TCRdb re-called the 5' RACE reads, giving one row per CDR3 protein. The sample comprises roughly 300,000 distinct CDR3 sequences, 8% to 9% of which are singletons, and approximately 22% rests with the top ten. Specimen: PBMCs or a T cell subset sorted from them (not recorded which). The chain employs TRBV7-2 and TRBJ1-5; D is ambiguous. The TCR comes from a man between 18 and 35 years old who had mild COVID-19 (a few samples of this study predate the infection). Cell type and time point are not known. CDR3: CASSLSVNQPQHF. CDR3 sequence (DNA): TGTGCCAGCAGCTTATCGGTTAATCAGCCCCAGCATTTT.